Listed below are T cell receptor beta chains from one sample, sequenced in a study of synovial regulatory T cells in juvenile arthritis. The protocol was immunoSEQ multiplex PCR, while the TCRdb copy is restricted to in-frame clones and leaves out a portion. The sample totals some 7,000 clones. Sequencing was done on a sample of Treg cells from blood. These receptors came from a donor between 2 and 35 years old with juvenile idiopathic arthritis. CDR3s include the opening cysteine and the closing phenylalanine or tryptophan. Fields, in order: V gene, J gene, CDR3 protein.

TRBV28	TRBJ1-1	CASNYRGGSTEAFF
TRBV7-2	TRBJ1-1	CASSPRDIMNTEAFF
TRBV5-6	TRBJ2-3	CASSLVFGGYTDTQYF
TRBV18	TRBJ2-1	CASRLSGRADNEQFF
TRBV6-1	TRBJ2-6	CASSGGVPSGANVLTF
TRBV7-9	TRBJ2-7	CASSLRRDSYEQYF
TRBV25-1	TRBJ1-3	CASSNYLGTHGGNTIYF
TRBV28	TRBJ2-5	CASSRDTSGRSQETQYF
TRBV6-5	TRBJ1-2	CASRVSGQQNYGYTF
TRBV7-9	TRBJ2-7	CASSPGQFSYEQYF
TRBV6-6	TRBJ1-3	CASSYGQGSSGNTIYF
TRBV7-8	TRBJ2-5	CASTKDPGETQYF
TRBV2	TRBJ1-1	CASSEGGGWPEAFF
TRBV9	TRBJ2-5	CASSVGPGYQETQYF
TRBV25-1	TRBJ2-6	CASSALQVAGANVLTF
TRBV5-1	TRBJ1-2	CASSFGQALSPNYGYTF
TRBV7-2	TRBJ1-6	CASSLTPGGGPPLHF
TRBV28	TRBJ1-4	CATHTGVAKLFF
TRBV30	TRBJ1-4	CAWRGWGPRDRVSPLPNEKLFF
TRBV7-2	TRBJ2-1	CASSIDRGEQFF
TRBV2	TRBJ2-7	CASTLLGASGPYEQYF
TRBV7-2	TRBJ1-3	CASSARQGLKFLSTIYF
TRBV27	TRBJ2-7	CASSLYGLGGWSYEQYF
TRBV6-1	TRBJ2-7	CASSLETGESHEQYF
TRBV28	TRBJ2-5	CASSLDGYFQETQYF
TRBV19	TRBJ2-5	CASRGSSYEQYF
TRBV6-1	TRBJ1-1	CASSERRVSGSEAFF
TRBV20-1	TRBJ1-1	CSARFDTEAFF
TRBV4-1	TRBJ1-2	CASSQDGAGPPRGYYGYTF